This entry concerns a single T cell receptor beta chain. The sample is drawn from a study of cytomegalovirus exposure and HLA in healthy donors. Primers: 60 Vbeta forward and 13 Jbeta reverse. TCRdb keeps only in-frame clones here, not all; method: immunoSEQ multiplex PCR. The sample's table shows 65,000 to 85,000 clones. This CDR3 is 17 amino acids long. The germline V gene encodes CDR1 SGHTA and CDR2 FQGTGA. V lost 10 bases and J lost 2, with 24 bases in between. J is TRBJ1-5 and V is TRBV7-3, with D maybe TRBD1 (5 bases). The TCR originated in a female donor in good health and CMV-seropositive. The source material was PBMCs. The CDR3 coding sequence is TGTGCCATCCGCCCCGGCCAGGGCACTTGGGGCAATCAGCCCCAGCATTTT. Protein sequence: CAIRPGQGTWGNQPQHF.